This T cell receptor beta chain was documented in a study of cytomegalovirus exposure and HLA in healthy donors (dated by TCRdb to about 2017). About the investigation overall: According to an earlier analysis of a few hundred of the donors, some 180 million T cells yielded 117 million unique TCR beta sequences and approximately 300 Gb of sequence data. A later analysis re-analyzed previously published TCR beta repertoires from about 600 donors and added high-resolution HLA genotyping to study TCR occurrence patterns. The study aimed to test whether signatures of past pathogen exposure could be identified by cataloging public T cell receptors. In a later genetic analysis, genome-wide SNP genotypes for about three fifths of the 666 donors were used, and that subset was treated as a discovery cohort. The study combined high-throughput TCR immunosequencing, statistical association of individual TCRs with disease status, and machine learning to predict cytomegalovirus infection status. Along with the roughly 700-subject first cohort, a separate validation cohort of roughly 110 different subjects was used. Donor age, sex, ethnicity and CMV serostatus were compiled alongside the repertoire data. The number of typed donors differed by locus: about 629-640 for A, B, C, DRB1 and DQB1; some 500 for DQA1; fewer than 610 for DPA1; and roughly 450 for DPB1. Among the approximately 400 genotyped donors, about 85% belonged to the genetic ancestry cluster associated with self-reported Caucasian donors. An early release covering about 600 HLA-typed donors comprised approximately 290 gigabases of sequencing data and 85 million or so unique TCR sequences. Every discovery cohort repertoire had been produced on one sequencing platform. Among roughly 400 genotyped donors of the cohort, an average of around 240,000 unique TCR beta nucleotide sequences were sequenced per donor, 15% to 20% of them non-productive. HLA typing included class I and class II loci at four-digit resolution. About 5 DR-DQ haplotypes were handled as single units for association and clustering, since linkage in the cohort was strong. The study used immunosequencing to profile the T cell repertoires of 666 subjects and linked those repertoires to cytomegalovirus serostatus. To decide whether each TCR beta V gene segment behaved as functional or pseudogenic, an earlier analysis of some 580 of the donors relied on high-throughput TCR beta sequencing. In the later analysis, no new phenotypic data were used to find candidate immune exposures; instead, reliance was placed on TCR beta sequences and their occurrence across donors. Findings and caveats that apply to the study as a whole: The classifier was reported to diagnose cytomegalovirus status with high specificity and sensitivity in both the original and validation cohorts. Linkage disequilibrium might explain the correlated functional status among segregating V segments, but an unknown experimental factor could not be excluded. Some IMGT-functional V segments, including TRBV6-2 and TRBV6-3, could not be distinguished by the 87-base-pair reads and were therefore excluded. A later analysis found that TCR association rates varied across HLA loci, with DRB1 alleles showing the most associated TCRs and HLA-C alleles the fewest. Compared with the approximately 670-donor mean, donors in an Asian-associated ancestry cluster had fewer N-insertions in productive TCRs, according to a later genetic analysis. Only TCR beta chains were sequenced in this cohort, and the absence of alpha or paired-chain data limited detectable features. Most CMV-associated TCR beta chains appeared to be HLA-restricted in a later analysis, and the HLA associations seemed to be driven largely by CMV exposure. Roughly uniform sequencing depth across donors was assumed in presence/absence analyses, although this assumption may not hold. An earlier analysis of around 600 of the donors showed that most TCR beta V segments appeared in productive rearrangements either about 87% or about 30% of the time, which broadly matched IMGT annotations. The earlier analysis of about 600 of the donors excluded seventeen rarely observed V segments, including chromosome 9 orphons, because counts were too low. A further reported finding was that TCR beta sequences accurately predicted the HLA-A and HLA-B alleles for most subjects in the first cohort. When HLA alleles, especially DR and DQ, strongly co-occurred, attributing TCR associations to individual alleles was difficult. Specific HLA alleles were associated with some 15,000 TCR beta sequences at a false discovery rate of 0.05 in a later analysis. Because HLA typing was missing for some donors at each locus, association tests included only the typed subset. Most TCR sequences were observed very rarely across donors, whereas some public TCRs were present in many individuals. Compared with equally common non-associated chains, HLA-associated TCR beta chains in a later analysis were more clonally expanded and had lower generation probabilities. According to the authors, the approach could potentially be generalized to other disease states and immunological phenotypes. An association between a missense DCLRE1C variant and V-gene and J-gene trimming of TCR beta chains was found in a later genetic analysis and replicated in an independent cohort. Immune exposure information for the cohort was limited to CMV serostatus. A few of the identified cytomegalovirus-associated TCR beta chains were confirmed in vitro to be specific for cytomegalovirus antigens. A group of highly shared sequence variants was considered likely to be a technical artifact of the sequencing pipeline. The study gave a list of about 160 TCR beta chains associated with cytomegalovirus. Several of the top co-occurrence clusters appeared to be linked to parvovirus B19, influenza, CMV and Epstein-Barr virus, according to a later analysis.

V is cut back by 1 base and J by 6 bases, with 4 bases in the junction unmatched. From the cysteine through the phenylalanine, the CDR3 covers 14 amino acids. CDR3 DNA only is kept here, 42 bases in frame from base 1. The germline V gene specifies SGHRS as CDR1 and YFSETQ as CDR2. The library was built by means of the immunoSEQ multiplex PCR assay. For the multiplex PCR, a mixture combining 60 forward primers for TCR Vbeta segments and 13 reverse primers for TCR Jbeta segments was used. A multiplex PCR assay on genomic DNA amplified the CDR3 region of rearranged TCR beta genes. On the Illumina HiSeq System, the amplified TCR beta libraries were sequenced as 87-base-pair reads. Processing in the source paper ran as follows. Across the 670 or so repertoires, a later analysis counted about 81 million unique TCR beta chains, 8.5 million to 12 million of which were shared by at least two donors. Raw reads were error-corrected and collapsed into unique sequences by a nearest-neighbor algorithm in which closely related sequences were merged to remove PCR and sequencing errors. V, D and J gene segments were assigned by aligning CDR3 sequences to IMGT reference sequences. For a sequence to be retained, at least a six-nucleotide match to both a V gene segment and a J gene segment was required. Rearrangements were called productive when the CDR3 lacked stop codons and stayed in frame with V and J; all others were non-productive. Following IMGT convention, CDR3 was defined as the stretch from the second conserved V-encoded cysteine up to the conserved J-encoded phenylalanine. The earlier analysis of 500 to 650 of the donors excluded any sequence lacking an unambiguous match to a single V gene segment. In an earlier analysis of a few hundred of the donors, a V segment was called functional when productive rearrangements were above 56.7%, and segregating when the standard deviation between donors exceeded 5%. To diagnose cytomegalovirus status from the catalog of TCR beta chain sequences, a statistical classification framework was built. In a later analysis, V and J genes were assigned by comparing TCR nucleotide sequences against IMGT/GENE-DB human TR gene sequences. The TCRdist pipeline was used in a later analysis to assign CDR3 sequences and most-parsimonious VDJ recombination scenarios. In a later analysis, every TCR beta chain was defined by the combination of its CDR3 amino acid sequence and its V-gene family, and reads without a unique V-gene family were dropped. A later analysis removed 550 to 700 highly shared, low-generation-probability nucleotide sequences to deal with suspected cross-contamination and a sequencing artifact. In a later analysis, a clonal expansion index was calculated for each public chain from normalized within-repertoire ranks of inferred template counts. A later analysis computed generation probabilities with a VDJ recombination model fitted to out-of-frame rearrangements, and checked the results against IGoR. Hypergeometric tests were used in a later analysis to score TCR-TCR, TCR-HLA and TCR-CMV co-occurrence, with a repertoire-size bias correction applied to the TCR pairs. False discovery rates were estimated in a later analysis by permuting HLA or CMV assignments 20 times. A later analysis grouped co-occurring TCRs with DBSCAN, adding TCRdist sequence similarity when clustering within HLA-allele-positive subsets. Repertoires with fewer than 30,000 or more than 120,000 public chains were left out of co-occurrence clustering, as were a handful of repertoires with anomalous nucleotide sharing. TCRdb holds this immuneACCESS table with in-frame rearrangements only. Some clones are missing; in checked studies, unresolved V genes explain under half, and the rest has no known cause. The V and J calls and clone size are taken from that table; D and trimming were inferred from the DNA. The sample table holds 75,000 to 80,000 clones, of which around 81% were seen once. 1.5% to 2% of the sample is in the top ten clones.

The cohort consisted of 666 healthy bone marrow donors. At the time of sampling, every cohort member was nominally healthy, though immune exposures that went unrecorded were likely present. The donor tested CMV seronegative, placing the donor among the 350 or so seronegative members of the cohort. A peripheral blood sample was provided by each donor, and peripheral blood mononuclear cells were used for TCR beta sequencing. The Qiagen DNeasy Blood Extraction Kit was used to extract genomic DNA from the blood cell samples. With respect to this clone: Its antigen is unknown. Per-nucleotide qualities are absent, and no much larger clonotype sits a single base away.

The chain joins TRBV5-1 to TRBJ2-1; 7 middle bases align to TRBD2. What was sequenced was PBMCs. This TCR came from a man aged 40-49 years in good health and CMV-seronegative. CDR3 region: CASSLRRELNEQFF. In nucleotide form, the sequence is TGCGCCAGCAGCTTGAGGCGGGAGCTCAATGAGCAGTTCTTC.